This is a list of T cell receptor beta chains from one sample in a study of shared clonotypes between healthy human individuals. Sequenced by immunoSEQ multiplex PCR; TCRdb stores in-frame clones only, minus some. The table lists under 600,000 clones, around 97% of them singletons. Sequencing input: naive CD4+ T cells sorted from blood. All receptors come from a young woman in good health. Each CDR3 is given with its conserved first and last residue. A D gene is named only where the DNA matches it firmly. Rows may omit the clone size; those that give it use once, few, many or a size class.

TGTGCCAGCAGCCCCGGACTGCAAGAGACCCAGTACTTC	CASSPGLQETQYF	-	once	TRBV7-3	TRBJ2-5
TGTGCCACCGATGATAATAAAACAGGGGGGACTGAAGCTTTCTTT	CATDDNKTGGTEAFF	TRBD1	-	TRBV28	TRBJ1-1
TGCGCCAGCAGCCGTTCCAGCGAGATCGGGGAGCTGTTTTTT	CASSRSSEIGELFF	-	-	TRBV5-1	TRBJ2-2
TGTGCCAGCAGCCCGACGGGCCGACTTCTTCCCCTCCACTTT	CASSPTGRLLPLHF	-	-	TRBV5-6	TRBJ1-6
TGTGCCAGCAGCCACAACTTCCGGGACAGGGGTCGAAATGAGCAGTTCTTC	CASSHNFRDRGRNEQFF	TRBD1	-	TRBV27	TRBJ2-1
TGTGCCAGCCTCCGGGTTCGGTACCGGACAGGGAATAGGGGCTCCTACAATGAGCAGTTCTTC	CASLRVRYRTGNRGSYNEQFF	TRBD1	-	TRBV28	TRBJ2-1
TGTGCCAGCAGTTTAATTAGCGGGAGTTCACGCAATGAGCAGTTCTTC	CASSLISGSSRNEQFF	TRBD2	once	TRBV28	TRBJ2-1
TGTGCCAGCAGCTTAGGTTTGGAAGGGAACACTGAAGCTTTCTTT	CASSLGLEGNTEAFF	-	-	TRBV7-9	TRBJ1-1
TGTGCCAGCAGTCCGAGGGAAAAACTCCGAGCTAGCGGGAGGGGTACGCAGTATTTT	CASSPREKLRASGRGTQYF	TRBD2	-	TRBV27	TRBJ2-3
TGTGCCAGCAGTGAACAGGGGGCGGGGTATGGCTACACCTTC	CASSEQGAGYGYTF	TRBD1	once	TRBV28	TRBJ1-2
TGTGCCAGCAGGAAGCGGGGGCCCTACGAGCAGTACTTC	CASRKRGPYEQYF	TRBD2	-	TRBV28	TRBJ2-7
TGCAGCGTTGAGATCGTGTCTAGAACTAGCACAGATACGCAGTATTTT	CSVEIVSRTSTDTQYF	-	-	TRBV29-1	TRBJ2-3
TGCAGCGTTGATTGGTGGGATTCCGACTATGGCTACACCTTC	CSVDWWDSDYGYTF	-	-	TRBV29-1	TRBJ1-2
TGTGCCACCGGTGACGACTACGAGCAGTACTTC	CATGDDYEQYF	-	-	TRBV10-3	TRBJ2-7
TGTGCCATAAGCGGATCCACAGATACGCAGTATTTT	CAISGSTDTQYF	-	-	TRBV10-3	TRBJ2-3
TGCAGTGCCAAGGGGGCAGAAGAAGCTTTCTTT	CSAKGAEEAFF	TRBD1	once	TRBV20-1	TRBJ1-1
TGCAGTGCTACCCAAGGATCAGCCCAGCATTTT	CSATQGSAQHF	-	-	TRBV20-1	TRBJ1-5
TGTGCCAGTAGTATTGGGACAGGGGGCGAAGCTTTCTTT	CASSIGTGGEAFF	TRBD1	once	TRBV19	TRBJ1-1
TGCGCCAGCAGCTTGGAGGCAGGGGGCGCGAGCTATGGCTACACCTTC	CASSLEAGGASYGYTF	TRBD1	-	TRBV5-1	TRBJ1-2
TGTGCCAGCACCTCGCGAGGGGCCAATGAGCAGTTCTTC	CASTSRGANEQFF	-	-	TRBV7-9	TRBJ2-1
TGTGCCAGCAGTCCCTCGGGACAGGGGGTTTCCTACGAGCAGTACTTC	CASSPSGQGVSYEQYF	TRBD1	-	TRBV9	TRBJ2-7
TGTGCCAGCAGCGGAGGGACTAGCGGGAACACCGGGGAGCTGTTTTTT	CASSGGTSGNTGELFF	TRBD2	-	TRBV9	TRBJ2-2
TGTGCCAGCAGCTTGGACGGTCTCCTCACCTACAATGAGCAGTTCTTC	CASSLDGLLTYNEQFF	-	-	TRBV5-6	TRBJ2-1
TGTGCCAGCAGTCCATGGACTAGCGGGAGGGAACGCGAGCAGTACTTC	CASSPWTSGREREQYF	TRBD2	-	TRBV28	TRBJ2-7
TGTGCCAGCAGCCCGGCGGGACTAGCGACAGATACGCAGTATTTT	CASSPAGLATDTQYF	TRBD2	-	TRBV7-9	TRBJ2-3
TGCGCCAGCAGCTTGGAGGGACAGAACACCGGGGAGCTGTTTTTT	CASSLEGQNTGELFF	-	-	TRBV5-1	TRBJ2-2
TGTGCCAGCAGCCCAGGACAAACCTACGAGCAGTACTTC	CASSPGQTYEQYF	-	-	TRBV28	TRBJ2-7
TGTGCCAGTAGAGGACTAGCGGGAGTCTCCGGGGAGCTGTTTTTT	CASRGLAGVSGELFF	TRBD2	-	TRBV19	TRBJ2-2
TGTGCCAGCAGCGTCTGGACAGGGGTCCTAGGGGCCAACGTCCTGACTTTC	CASSVWTGVLGANVLTF	TRBD1	-	TRBV5-6	TRBJ2-6
TGTGCCAGCAGCTTAAATATGGGACTACCCCTACACGAGCAGTACTTC	CASSLNMGLPLHEQYF	TRBD2	-	TRBV7-2	TRBJ2-7
TGTGCCAGCTCACCCATACCCGGCTCCGTGGCAGGGGGCACAGATACGCAGTATTTT	CASSPIPGSVAGGTDTQYF	-	-	TRBV18	TRBJ2-3
TGTGCCAGCAGTGCTAGCGTCCCAACCTACGAGCAGTACTTC	CASSASVPTYEQYF	-	-	TRBV28	TRBJ2-7
TGTGCCAGCAGCAAGGGACAGGGGTTGTCAGATACGCAGTATTTT	CASSKGQGLSDTQYF	TRBD1	-	TRBV5-4	TRBJ2-3
TGCGCCAGCAGCTTGGTTGGGGGTGGGACTGAAGCTTTCTTT	CASSLVGGGTEAFF	-	-	TRBV5-1	TRBJ1-1
TGTGCCAGCAGCGGACCCCGGGAGTTAGCCAAAAACATTCAGTACTTC	CASSGPRELAKNIQYF	-	-	TRBV5-4	TRBJ2-4
TGTGCCAGCAGTTTAGTTATCTTTGGGCTGAATCAGCCCCAGCATTTT	CASSLVIFGLNQPQHF	-	-	TRBV11-2	TRBJ1-5
TGTGCCAGCAGTTTAACGCGGGGCACCGGGGAGCTGTTTTTT	CASSLTRGTGELFF	-	-	TRBV27	TRBJ2-2
TGTGCCAGCAGCTTGGCCAGTAACAGTCTCACAGATACGCAGTATTTT	CASSLASNSLTDTQYF	-	-	TRBV5-4	TRBJ2-3
TGTGCCAGCAGTTACCTAACTAGCAGGGAGACCCAGTACTTC	CASSYLTSRETQYF	-	-	TRBV6-5	TRBJ2-5
TGCGCCAGCAGCTACACCCCTTCCGATTACAATGAGCAGTTCTTC	CASSYTPSDYNEQFF	-	few	TRBV5-1	TRBJ2-1
TGTGCCAGCAGTTTCGGACTAGCGGGGTTCTACGAGCAGTACTTC	CASSFGLAGFYEQYF	TRBD2	-	TRBV7-2	TRBJ2-7
TGTGCCAGCAGCTTAGCGCGTGTGAGGGGGTCCCAGCCCCAGCATTTT	CASSLARVRGSQPQHF	-	-	TRBV7-8	TRBJ1-5